A selection of T cell receptor beta chains follows, all from one sample in a study of blood T cell repertoires in COVID-19. TCRdb's table, derived via immunoSEQ multiplex PCR, lists solely in-frame clones and lacks some. Of some 120,000 clones listed, 85% to 90% are singletons. The sample taken for sequencing was peripheral blood. Every receptor here comes from a woman of 80 years or more with COVID-19, enrolled during active disease. The CDR3 runs from the conserved cysteine through the conserved F or W. A D gene is named only where the DNA matches it firmly. The listing skips clone size in some rows; elsewhere it reads once, few, many or a size class.

V	D	J	size	length	CDR3	DNA
TRBV5-4	-	TRBJ2-1	-	8	CALDEQFF	TGTGCCCTCGATGAGCAGTTCTTC
TRBV3-1/TRBV3-2	-	TRBJ1-1	-	13	CASSQVVGEKAFF	TGTGCCAGCAGCCAAGTCGTCGGAGAGAAAGCTTTCTTT
TRBV5-1	-	TRBJ1-5	-	14	CVSSLSGLEGPQHF	TGCGTCAGCAGCTTGTCGGGGTTAGAAGGGCCCCAGCATTTT
TRBV19	TRBD1	TRBJ1-2	once	13	CASRDGTGLGYTF	TGTGCCAGTCGGGACGGGACAGGGTTAGGCTACACCTTC
TRBV28	TRBD2	TRBJ2-7	-	13	CASSRGTSGSLYF	TGTGCCAGCAGCCGCGGGACTAGCGGGAGTCTATACTTC
TRBV5-1	TRBD1	TRBJ2-2	-	15	CASSLAGGNTGELFF	TGCGCCAGCAGCTTGGCAGGGGGGAACACCGGGGAGCTGTTTTTT
TRBV7-2	TRBD2	TRBJ2-1	-	18	CASSFPSSGGSSYNEQFF	TGTGCCAGCAGCTTCCCTTCTAGCGGGGGTAGCTCCTACAATGAGCAGTTCTTC
TRBV6-5	-	TRBJ1-3	-	13	CASSRTDGNTIYF	TGTGCCAGCAGTCGGACAGACGGAAACACCATATATTTT
TRBV18	TRBD1	TRBJ2-1	-	15	CASSADRGSYNEQFF	TGTGCCAGCTCGGCGGACAGGGGTTCCTACAATGAGCAGTTCTTC
TRBV7-3	-	TRBJ1-6	-	15	CASSTKGGYNSPLHF	TGTGCCAGCAGCACAAAAGGCGGTTATAATTCACCCCTCCACTTT
TRBV7-2	-	TRBJ2-7	-	13	CASSLSGGTKQYF	TGTGCCAGCAGCTTAAGTGGCGGGACCAAGCAGTACTTC
TRBV6-2/TRBV6-3	-	TRBJ2-3	-	17	CASSYGTSLPSTDTQYF	TGTGCCAGCAGTTACGGCACTAGCCTTCCTAGCACAGATACGCAGTATTTT
TRBV29-1	TRBD1	TRBJ1-2	-	12	CSPGDRVGGYTF	TGCAGCCCTGGGGACAGGGTGGGAGGCTACACCTTC
TRBV27	TRBD1	TRBJ2-5	-	15	CASSKMTGGGRTQYF	TGTGCCAGCAGTAAGATGACAGGGGGCGGTCGGACCCAGTACTTC
TRBV10-3	TRBD2	TRBJ2-1	-	15	CAISEGRESYNEQFF	TGTGCCATCAGCGAGGGGAGGGAATCCTACAATGAGCAGTTCTTC
TRBV7-2	TRBD2	TRBJ2-3	-	15	CASSPKATSTHTQYF	TGTGCCAGCAGCCCGAAGGCGACTAGCACGCATACGCAGTATTTT